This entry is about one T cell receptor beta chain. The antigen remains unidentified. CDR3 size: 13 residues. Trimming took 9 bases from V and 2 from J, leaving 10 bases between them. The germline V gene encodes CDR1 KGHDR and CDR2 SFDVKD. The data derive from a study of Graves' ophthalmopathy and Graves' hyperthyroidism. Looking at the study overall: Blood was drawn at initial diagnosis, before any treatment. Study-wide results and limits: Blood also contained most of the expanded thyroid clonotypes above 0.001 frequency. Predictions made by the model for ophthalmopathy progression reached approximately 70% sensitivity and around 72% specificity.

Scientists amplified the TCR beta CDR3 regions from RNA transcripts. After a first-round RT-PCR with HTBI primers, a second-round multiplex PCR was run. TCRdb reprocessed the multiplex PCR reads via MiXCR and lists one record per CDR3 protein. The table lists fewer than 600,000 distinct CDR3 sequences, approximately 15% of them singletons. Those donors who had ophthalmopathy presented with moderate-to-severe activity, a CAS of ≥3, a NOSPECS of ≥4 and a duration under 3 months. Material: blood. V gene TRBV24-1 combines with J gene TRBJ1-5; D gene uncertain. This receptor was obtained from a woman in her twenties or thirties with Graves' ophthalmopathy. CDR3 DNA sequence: TGTGCCACCCAAGGACGAGGCAATCAGCCCCAGCATTTT. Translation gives CATQGRGNQPQHF.